This TCR beta chain was found in a study of post-analysis software for immune sequencing data. Overall study context: Disease trajectories encompassed relapsing-remitting, secondary progressive and progressive-relapsing multiple sclerosis. Study outcomes and limitations: People with multiple sclerosis had a significantly lower normalized Chao1 diversity than controls did.

Sequencing libraries made from TCR beta cDNA carried unique molecular identifiers. The T cell input of roughly 1 to 11 million gave about 500,000 cDNA molecules. TCRdb independently ran MiXCR on the PCR reads; one entry per CDR3 protein. Here the sample spans roughly 160,000 distinct CDR3 sequences, 35% to 40% being singletons. This clonotype was seen many times. Its antigen remains unknown. The CDR3 spans 14 residues. Trimming took 8 bases from V and 4 from J, leaving 17 bases between them. The germline V gene has CDR1 ENHRY and CDR2 SYGVKD. The V gene is TRBV10-3, the J gene TRBJ2-5, with D perhaps being TRBD1 or TRBD2 (5 bases each). This clonotype was obtained from a girl aged 5-17 years with multiple sclerosis. This material consisted of blood, taken after autologous hematopoietic stem cell transplantation. The CDR3 nucleotides are TGTGCCATCGGTTTGGGGGACGTACTAGAGACCCAGTACTTC. Its translation is CAIGLGDVLETQYF.